The next 29 T cell receptor beta chains were all read from a single sample in a study of CD8 T cells in Susac syndrome. Reverse transcription of about 0.45 to 1 ug RNA used random hexamers. Each CDR3 protein is one row after TCRdb ran MiXCR on the immunoSEQ multiplex PCR reads. The data hold about 250,000 distinct CDR3 sequences, with about 94% observed a single time. The sample was CD4+ T cells from PBMCs. The receptors originated from a human donor with multiple sclerosis.

DNA for the CDR3: TGTGCCAGCAGTGACCCCCGATTCAGGTTCGATGGCTACACCTTC. Its translation is CASSDPRFRFDGYTF. This chain links TRBV25-1 with TRBJ1-2; D not certain. The germline gives CDR1 MGHDK, CDR2 SYGVNS. The V end lost 3 bases, the J end lost 6 bases, and 17 bases lay between the germline ends. CDR3 length: 15 residues.

The V and J genes are TRBV13 and TRBJ2-1; tentative D call: TRBD2 (5 bases). The germline CDR1 and CDR2 sequences are PRHDT and FYEKMQ (reference sequence). Trimming cost V 2 bases and J 6 bases, with 14 bases left between them. CDR3 length: 15 residues. Here the CDR3 reads CASSLRLASTNEQFF. CDR3 in DNA: TGTGCCAGCAGCTTACGGTTAGCTAGCACCAATGAGCAGTTCTTC.

The chain carries TRBV7-9 and TRBJ2-5; 10 bases are a match to TRBD1. The CDR3 has 16 amino acids. J was trimmed by 4 bases and V by 5 bases; bases with no gene match: 10. Germline V CDR1 and CDR2: SEHNR, FQNEAQ (reference sequence). The CDR3 spells CASSTPRQGARETQYF. As DNA, the CDR3 is TGTGCCAGCAGCACCCCTCGACAGGGGGCGAGAGAGACCCAGTACTTC.

The chain combines TRBV29-1 with TRBJ1-1; D perhaps matches TRBD1 (5 bases). Trimming left V 6 bases short and J 7 bases short, with 18 bases between. Germline CDR1 reads SQVTM; CDR2 reads ANQGSEA. The CDR3 has 13 amino acids. Here the CDR3 DNA reads TGCAGCGTATCTCTAGGGGAAGGTGGTGAAGCTTTCTTT. Translation gives CSVSLGEGGEAFF.

This chain connects TRBV4-2 to TRBJ1-4; D is possibly TRBD1 (5 bases). Germline assignment: CDR1 LGHNA and CDR2 YNFKEQ. V dropped 3 bases and J dropped 6 bases, with 8 bases sitting between them. The CDR3 length is 13 residues. This CDR3 is CASSHGGDEKLFF. The CDR3 DNA follows: TGTGCCAGCAGCCATGGGGGAGATGAAAAACTGTTTTTT.

Written as DNA, the CDR3 is TGTGCCAGCAGCACGGGACTAGCGGCTATTGGCAGAGAGTTCTTC. This codes for CASSTGLAAIGREFF. This chain joins TRBV5-5 and TRBJ2-1; 11 bases fit TRBD2. Germline V CDR1 and CDR2: SGHKS, YYEKEE (reference sequence). The CDR3 is 15 amino acids. The V and J ends lost 4 bases and 14 bases, in that order; junction bases with no gene match: 14. Drawing the rest from reference TRBV5-5 and TRBJ2-1, the complete variable domain is DAGVTQSPTHLIKTRGQQVTLRCSPISGHKSVSWYQQVLGQGPQFIFQYYEKEERGRGNFPDRFSARQFPNYSSELNVNALLLGDSALYLCASSTGLAAIGREFFGPGTRLTVL.

The gene calls are TRBV3-1 and TRBJ1-2; D may be TRBD1 (5 bases). V was clipped by 4 bases and J by 8 bases, with 14 bases between them. This CDR3 has 13 residues. Germline CDR1 reads LGHDT; CDR2 reads YNNKEL (reference sequence). CDR3 sequence reads: CASSLQVNHGYTF. CDR3 bases: TGTGCCAGCAGCCTACAGGTGAACCACGGCTACACCTTC.

The chain joins TRBV9 to TRBJ2-1; the match to TRBD2 covers 9 bases. The V segment lost 3 bases and the J segment 5 bases; nucleotides outside the gene matches: 12. This CDR3 is built from 17 residues. Germline lookup yields CDR1 SGDLS and CDR2 YYNGEE. In DNA form, the CDR3 reads TGTGCCAGCAGCGCGACGTCCCGAGCGGGAGGCCACAATGAGCAGTTCTTC. Amino acid sequence: CASSATSRAGGHNEQFF.

The chain combines TRBV11-2 with TRBJ2-2, with 7 bases identical to TRBD2. The V gene end was trimmed by 6 bases and the J gene end by 2 bases; junction bases not matched to a gene: 9. The CDR3 covers 16 residues. From germline, CDR1 is SGHAT and CDR2 FQNNGV. This CDR3 is CASRTLGLRNTGELFF. The CDR3 DNA follows: TGTGCCAGCAGGACTTTGGGACTACGAAACACCGGGGAGCTGTTTTTT.

The rearrangement joins TRBV28 to TRBJ1-2; D gene ambiguous. Germline V CDR1 and CDR2: MDHEN, SYDVKM. CDR3 length: 15 residues. V shed 5 bases and J shed 0 bases, with 13 bases lying between them. The CDR3 sequence is CASSAPGRPNYGYTF. The CDR3 nucleotides are TGTGCCAGCAGTGCACCCGGTCGTCCTAACTATGGCTACACCTTC.

V gene TRBV3-1 combines with J gene TRBJ1-6; D unresolved. Trimming took 1 base from V and 6 from J, leaving 13 bases between them. The CDR3 is 16 residues long. Germline-derived CDR1 and CDR2 are LGHDT and YNNKEL (reference sequence). The CDR3 DNA is TGTGCCAGCAGCCAAGGAACGGTGTTAAGTAATTCACCCCTCCACTTT. Translated, it gives CASSQGTVLSNSPLHF.

This rearrangement joins TRBV19 to TRBJ1-2; 9 nucleotides line up with TRBD1. CDR3 size: 15 residues. In germline, CDR1 is LNHDA, CDR2 SQIVND (reference sequence). Trimming took 9 bases from V and 4 from J; bases not matched to a gene: 12. This CDR3 is CASRPGQGNIYGYTF. The DNA for the CDR3 is TGTGCCAGCAGACCCGGACAGGGGAATATCTATGGCTACACCTTC.

This chain uses TRBV20-1 with TRBJ2-3, with unresolved D. The germline V gene has CDR1 DFQATT and CDR2 SNEGSKA (reference sequence). V was pared by 4 bases and J by 2 bases, with 10 bases between. The CDR3 totals 13 residues. The CDR3 is CSATRSPTDTQYF. DNA for the CDR3: TGCAGTGCTACTCGGTCCCCCACAGATACGCAGTATTTT.

Only one count was recorded for this clonotype. V and J are TRBV2 and TRBJ2-1; D is perhaps TRBD2 (6 bases). The CDR3 consists of 15 residues. V lost 2 bases and J lost 2, with 10 bases in between. Germline values: CDR1 SNHLY, CDR2 FYNNEI. The CDR3 protein is CASSETRGPYNEQFF. The CDR3 coding sequence is TGTGCCAGCAGTGAAACGCGGGGCCCCTACAATGAGCAGTTCTTC.

The V call is TRBV29-1, the J call TRBJ2-1, with D hard to call. Trimming shortened V by 4 bases and J by 0 bases, and 7 bases separated the two germline ends. The length of the CDR3 is 13 residues. Germline V lookup: CDR1 SQVTM, CDR2 ANQGSEA. CDR3 amino acids: CSVALDSYNEQFF. The DNA of the CDR3 is TGCAGCGTTGCCCTCGACTCCTACAATGAGCAGTTCTTC.

The DNA of the CDR3 is TGTGCCAGCAGCGCTGTAGTAGTGGGAGACGAGCAGTACTTC. Translated: CASSAVVVGDEQYF. V and J are TRBV9 and TRBJ2-7, with a tentative D call TRBD2 (5 bases). This CDR3 has 14 residues. The V and J ends lost 3 bases and 5 bases respectively, with 15 bases between them. CDR1 SGDLS and CDR2 YYNGEE come from the germline V gene.

There are a few counts of this clonotype. This rearrangement joins TRBV5-1 to TRBJ2-2; possible D gene TRBD2, 6 bases. The V end lost 2 bases, the J end lost 5 bases, and 7 bases lay between the germline ends. CDR3 length equals 13 residues. Germline V gene data show CDR1 as SGHRS and CDR2 as YFSETQ. The CDR3 bases are TGCGCCAGCAGCTTCCGGGAGACCGGGGAGCTGTTTTTT. Protein: CASSFRETGELFF.

This chain connects TRBV5-1 to TRBJ2-2, with D perhaps matching TRBD1 (6 bases). V dropped 4 bases and J dropped 5 bases, with 9 bases sitting between them. This CDR3 region has 13 residues. Per germline, CDR1 SGHRS and CDR2 YFSETQ. The CDR3 loop is CASSVQGTGELFF. CDR3 nucleotides: TGCGCCAGCAGCGTCCAGGGGACCGGGGAGCTGTTTTTT.

The chain joins TRBV9 to TRBJ2-1; 9 bases match TRBD2. The ends lost 8 bases at V and 5 bases at J; junction bases unmatched: 8. Germline lookup yields CDR1 SGDLS and CDR2 YYNGEE. The CDR3 runs to 14 residues. The CDR3 reads CASGLAGKNNEQFF. The CDR3 nucleotides read TGTGCCAGTGGGCTAGCGGGAAAAAACAATGAGCAGTTCTTC.

The V gene is TRBV4-2, the J gene TRBJ2-7; TRBD2 agrees at 9 bases. The germline gives CDR1 LGHNA, CDR2 YNFKEQ. With V trimmed by 0 bases and J by 2 bases, 2 bases remained unmatched. The CDR3 runs 15 residues. For the CDR3, the DNA is TGTGCCAGCAGCCAAGATGGCGGGGGGGCCTACGAGCAGTACTTC. It yields the protein CASSQDGGGAYEQYF.

The chain's CDR3 is CASSPWRSPTDTQYF. The DNA of the CDR3 is TGTGCCAGCAGCCCCTGGAGGTCCCCCACAGATACGCAGTATTTT. The chain couples TRBV7-9 to TRBJ2-3, with TRBD2 as a possible D gene (5 bases). The CDR3 length is 15 residues. V shed 5 bases and J shed 2 bases, with 14 bases lying between them. CDR1 is SEHNR, CDR2 FQNEAQ, per germline (reference sequence).

The chain couples TRBV19 to TRBJ1-2, with 7 bases fitting TRBD1. There are 14 residues in the CDR3. Per germline, CDR1 LNHDA and CDR2 SQIVND (reference sequence). Trimming at V came to 3 bases and at J to 9 bases, leaving 10 bases not matched to a gene. CDR3 loop: CASSIPGQPSSYTF. The CDR3 DNA sequence: TGTGCCAGTAGTATCCCGGGACAGCCCTCCAGCTACACCTTC.

The rearrangement joins TRBV7-2 to TRBJ2-7; tentatively, D is TRBD2 (6 bases). V was pared by 5 bases and J by 0 bases, with 14 bases between. CDR3 size: 15 residues. The germline V gene has CDR1 SGHTA and CDR2 FQGNSA. CDR3 in amino acids: CASSQRLGSSYEQYV. The CDR3 nucleotides read TGTGCCAGCAGCCAGAGACTAGGTAGCTCCTACGAGCAGTACGTC.

CDR3 sequence (DNA): TGTGCCACCCTCCCGGGGGTTAGCACAGATACGCAGTATTTT. Its translation is CATLPGVSTDTQYF. V gene TRBV7-2 combines with J gene TRBJ2-3; D perhaps matches TRBD2 (6 bases). The ends were cut back, 10 bases at V and 0 bases at J, with 14 bases in the middle. Germline assignment: CDR1 SGHTA and CDR2 FQGNSA. The CDR3 runs to 14 residues.

CDR3 in amino acids: CASSYHRTYEQYV. CDR3 nucleotide sequence: TGTGCCAGCAGTTACCACAGGACCTACGAGCAGTACGTC. The chain uses TRBV6-2 or TRBV6-3 and TRBJ2-7; weak D call: TRBD1 (5 bases). The germline V and J ends were trimmed by 2 bases and 2 bases, with 7 bases remaining between them. The CDR3 consists of 13 residues. Per germline, CDR1 MNHEY and CDR2 SVGEGT.

The chain joins TRBV19 to TRBJ2-1, with unresolved D. V was pared by 4 bases and J by 7 bases, with 14 bases between. This CDR3 contains 14 residues. CDR1 and CDR2 (germline): LNHDA, SQIVND (reference sequence). As DNA, the CDR3 is TGTGCCAGTAGTAACCTCCCGTCCGTGAATGAGCAGTTCTTC. Encoded protein: CASSNLPSVNEQFF.

The gene calls are TRBV9 and TRBJ1-4, with 7 bases identical to TRBD1. V shed 3 bases, J shed 8 bases, and the junction held 7 bases outside the gene matches. The germline V gene has CDR1 SGDLS and CDR2 YYNGEE. The CDR3 covers 14 residues. The DNA of the CDR3 is TGTGCCAGCAGCGAGGGGACAGTGGGAGAAAAACTGTTTTTT. Translated: CASSEGTVGEKLFF.

The rearrangement uses TRBV2 and TRBJ1-6; TRBD1 matches 9 bases. Germline V gene lookup returns CDR1 SNHLY and CDR2 FYNNEI. V gave up 10 bases and J gave up 6 bases; unmatched junction bases: 10. The CDR3 has 15 amino acids. CDR3 in DNA: TGTGCCACCACCGAAGACAGGGGGATTAATTCACCCCTCCACTTT. This sequence encodes CATTEDRGINSPLHF.

This sequence joins TRBV6-1 and TRBJ1-2, with D unclear. Trimming cost V 6 bases and J 6 bases, with 11 bases left between them. The V gene's germline CDR1 is MNHNS and CDR2 SASEGT. This CDR3 contains 12 residues. The CDR3 is CASRSDTNGYTF. CDR3 sequence (DNA): TGTGCCAGCAGGTCCGATACTAATGGCTACACCTTC.